These 7 T cell receptor beta chains came from one sample sequenced in a study of T cell responses to AZD1222 COVID-19 vaccine. The protocol was immunoSEQ multiplex PCR, while the TCRdb copy is restricted to in-frame clones and leaves out a portion. The sample records some 120,000 clones, about 90% being singletons. This sample comprised peripheral blood, obtained on day 0 of AZD1222 vaccination. The receptor set was obtained from an adult in good health.

V usage is TRBV18 and J usage is TRBJ1-3; D possibly corresponds to TRBD1 (6 bases). The CDR3 contains 16 residues. V dropped 1 base and J dropped 2 bases, with 12 bases sitting between them. The V gene's germline CDR1 is KGHSH and CDR2 LQKENI. The CDR3: CASSPQLGQPGNTIYF. The CDR3 DNA reads TGTGCCAGCTCACCACAACTCGGACAGCCTGGAAACACCATATATTTT. The complete variable domain, with remaining parts taken from reference TRBV18 and TRBJ1-3, reads NAGVMQNPRHLVRRRGQEARLRCSPMKGHSHVYWYRQLPEEGLKFMVYLQKENIIDESGMPKERFSAEFPKEGPSILRIQQVVRGDSAAYFCASSPQLGQPGNTIYFGEGSWLTVV.

The V gene is TRBV10-3, the J gene TRBJ1-1, with 8 bases lining up with TRBD1. CDR1 is ENHRY and CDR2 is SYGVKD in the germline V gene. With 6 bases clipped from V and 7 bases from J, the junction kept 10 bases outside the gene matches. The CDR3 covers 14 residues. Here the CDR3 DNA reads TGTGCCATCAGGTCCTCGGACAGGGTCGATGAAGCTTTCTTT. Residues: CAIRSSDRVDEAFF.

The CDR3 here is CASSLVRGVNTEAFF. In DNA, the CDR3 is TGCGCCAGCAGCTTGGTTAGGGGGGTGAACACTGAAGCTTTCTTT. The rearrangement uses TRBV5-1 and TRBJ1-1; possibly TRBD1 for D (6 bases). The CDR3 is 15 amino acids. Between the trimmed V and J ends, which lost 0 bases and 0 bases, there was a span of 9 bases. Germline lookup yields CDR1 SGHRS and CDR2 YFSETQ. Combining the CDR3 with reference TRBV5-1 and TRBJ1-1 gives the whole variable domain KAGVTQTPRYLIKTRGQQVTLSCSPISGHRSVSWYQQTPGQGLQFLFEYFSETQRNKGNFPGRFSGRQFSNSRSEMNVSTLELGDSALYLCASSLVRGVNTEAFFGQGTRLTVV.

The V gene is TRBV7-3, the J gene TRBJ2-5; 7 bases are a match to TRBD2. CDR1 and CDR2 (germline): SGHTA, FQGTGA. Trimming at V came to 2 bases and at J to 1 base, leaving 7 bases not matched to a gene. The CDR3 contains 16 residues. CDR3 sequence (DNA): TGTGCCAGCAGCTTAGGCGCGGGAGCGCCCCAAGAGACCCAGTACTTC. Translating gives CASSLGAGAPQETQYF.

This clone turned up a few times. The J gene is TRBJ2-1, the V gene TRBV6-1; 8 positions match TRBD2. The germline gives CDR1 MNHNS, CDR2 SASEGT. The length of the CDR3 is 15 residues. J lost 8 bases, V lost 0 bases, and 6 bases had no gene match. CDR3 sequence: CASSEASGGMDEQFF. The CDR3 coding sequence is TGTGCCAGCAGTGAAGCAAGCGGGGGTATGGATGAGCAGTTCTTC.

V gene TRBV6-5 combines with J gene TRBJ2-2; D uncertain. Looked up from germline, CDR1 is MNHEY and CDR2 is SVGAGI. The CDR3 has 13 amino acids. V lost 10 bases and J 5 bases, leaving 14 bases between the germline ends. CDR3 in DNA: TGTGCCACCAGAAATAGGCCAACCGGGGAGCTGTTTTTT. This translates into CATRNRPTGELFF.

This clone was seen just once. The chain uses TRBV27 and TRBJ2-7, with 7 bases lining up with TRBD2. Germline CDR1 reads MNHEY; CDR2 reads SMNVEV (reference sequence). Trimming removed 7 bases from V and 3 bases from J; junction bases left unmatched: 12. This CDR3 has 15 residues. The CDR3 is CASKVGRGLHYEQYF. CDR3 DNA sequence: TGTGCCAGCAAGGTGGGGAGGGGACTCCACTACGAGCAGTACTTC.